These 2 T cell receptor beta chains came from one sample sequenced in a study of shared clonotypes between healthy human individuals. Positively selected for CCR7, the CD45RO-negative cells used as naive CD8 cells excluded terminally differentiated effector memory CD45RA+ cells. The protocol was immunoSEQ multiplex PCR, while the TCRdb copy is restricted to in-frame clones and leaves out a portion. The sample has some 2,100,000 clones, 90% to 95% seen once. The sequenced sample consisted of naive CD8+ T cells from PBMCs. The receptors shown here come from a man aged 18 to 29 in good health. Some clones in this sample may be carry-over from other donors' samples.

This sequence joins TRBV28 and TRBJ1-1, with 8 bases fitting TRBD1. The CDR3 runs to 16 residues. Trimming at V came to 10 bases and at J to 3 bases, leaving 16 bases not matched to a gene. Germline CDR1 MDHEN, CDR2 SYDVKM. The CDR3 bases are TGTGCCACCTGCTTTGAGACAGGGGACATCGACACTGAAGCTTTCTTT. Amino acids: CATCFETGDIDTEAFF.

The chain links TRBV9 to TRBJ2-1; 9 bases match TRBD1. The CDR3 loop spans 15 amino acids. The germline CDR1 and CDR2 sequences are SGDLS and YYNGEE. V lost 4 bases and J lost 6; bases outside the gene matches: 8. The CDR3 spells CASSSRDRVGNEQFF. As DNA, the CDR3 is TGTGCCAGCAGCTCCCGGGACAGGGTCGGCAATGAGCAGTTCTTC.